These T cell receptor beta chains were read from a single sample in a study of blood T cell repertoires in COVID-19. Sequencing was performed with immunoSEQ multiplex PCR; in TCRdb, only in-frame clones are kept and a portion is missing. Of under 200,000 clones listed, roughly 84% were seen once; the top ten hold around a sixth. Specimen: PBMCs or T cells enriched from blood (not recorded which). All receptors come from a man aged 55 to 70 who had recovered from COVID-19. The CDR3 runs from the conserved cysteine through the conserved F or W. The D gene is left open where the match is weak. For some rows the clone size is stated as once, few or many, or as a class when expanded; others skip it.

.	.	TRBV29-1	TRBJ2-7	TGCAGCGTTGACCGGGGGTCTGGATCCTACGAGCAGTACTTC	CSVDRGSGSYEQYF
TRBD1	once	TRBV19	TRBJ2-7	TGTGCCAGTAGTAAAACGGGACAGGCCTACGAGCAGTACTTC	CASSKTGQAYEQYF
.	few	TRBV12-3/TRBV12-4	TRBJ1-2	TGTGCCAGCAGCATGGGGGGGTTTAATGGCTACACCTTC	CASSMGGFNGYTF
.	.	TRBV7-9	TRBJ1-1	TGTGCCAGCAGCTTAGGAGCAGGGGCTGCTGAAGCTTTCTTT	CASSLGAGAAEAFF
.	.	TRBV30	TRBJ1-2	TGTGCCTGGACGACAGAAGACTATGGCTACACCTTC	CAWTTEDYGYTF
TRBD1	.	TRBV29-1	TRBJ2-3	TGCAGCGTGGCCGGGACAGGTTACACAGATACGCAGTATTTT	CSVAGTGYTDTQYF
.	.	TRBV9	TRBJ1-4	TGTGCCAGCAGCGTAGCAGCAACTAATGAAAAACTGTTTTTT	CASSVAATNEKLFF
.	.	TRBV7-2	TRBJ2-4	TGTGCCAGCAGCTTAGATCGGGTTGACAAAAACATTCAGTACTTC	CASSLDRVDKNIQYF
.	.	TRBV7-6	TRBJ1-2	TGTGCCAGCAGCCTCGCCGGACATGCGGGGAGTGCTGACGGCTACACCTTC	CASSLAGHAGSADGYTF
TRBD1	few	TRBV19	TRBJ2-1	TGTGCCAGCTCAGGGGGACAGGGGGCGGCCAATGAGCAGTTCTTC	CASSGGQGAANEQFF
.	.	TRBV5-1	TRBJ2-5	TGCGCCAGCAGCTCCACAGGGTTAGAGACCCAGTACTTC	CASSSTGLETQYF
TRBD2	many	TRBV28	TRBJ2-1	TGTGCCAGCAGTTTCACCCTCTTATCAGCGGGAAAGGGGAGCTCCTACAATGAGCAGTTCTTC	CASSFTLLSAGKGSSYNEQFF
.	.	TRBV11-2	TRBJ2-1	TGTGCCAGCAGCTCCCGGACTAACAATGAGCAGTTCTTC	CASSSRTNNEQFF
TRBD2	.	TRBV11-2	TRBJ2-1	TGTGCCAGCAGCTTATTTAGCGGGGGGGCTTACAATGAGCAGTTCTTC	CASSLFSGGAYNEQFF
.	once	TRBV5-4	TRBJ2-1	TGTGCCAGCAGCTCTTCCAGGGGCTCCTACAATGAGCAGTTCTTC	CASSSSRGSYNEQFF
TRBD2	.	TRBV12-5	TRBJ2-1	TGTGCTAGTGGTTTGGCTAGACTAGCGGAGCGCCGACTCAATGAGCAGTTCTTC	CASGLARLAERRLNEQFF
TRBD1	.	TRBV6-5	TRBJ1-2	TGTGCCAGCAGAGCGAGGACAGGGGTGAACTATGGCTACACCTTC	CASRARTGVNYGYTF
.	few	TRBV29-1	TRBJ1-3	TGCAGCGTTAATCGCGACAGTTCTGGAAACACCATATATTTT	CSVNRDSSGNTIYF
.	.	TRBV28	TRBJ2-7	TGTGCCAGCACCGCTTACCAGGGATCTAACTACGAGCAGTACTTC	CASTAYQGSNYEQYF
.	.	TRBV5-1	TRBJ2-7	TGCGCCAGCAGCTTGGCAGGATCCGAGCAGTACTTC	CASSLAGSEQYF
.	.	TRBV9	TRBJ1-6	TGTGCCAGCAGCGTATCCTCGGGGAGGCCGCATAATTCACCCCTCCACTTT	CASSVSSGRPHNSPLHF
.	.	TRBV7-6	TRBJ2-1	TGTGCCAGCAGCGACCGGGACAACTCCTACAATGAGCAGTTCTTC	CASSDRDNSYNEQFF
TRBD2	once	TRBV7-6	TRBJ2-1	TGTGCCAGCAGCTTAGGTATTGGCGGGAGGTTTTTCAATGAGCAGTTCTTC	CASSLGIGGRFFNEQFF
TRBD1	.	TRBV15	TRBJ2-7	TGTGCCACCAGCCACCCGGGACAGGGGGCTTACGAGCAGTACTTC	CATSHPGQGAYEQYF
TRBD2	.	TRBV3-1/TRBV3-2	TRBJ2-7	TGTGCCAGCAGCCAGGTAGCGGGAAGTTACGGAGAGCAGTACTTC	CASSQVAGSYGEQYF
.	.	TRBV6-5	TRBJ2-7	TGTGCCACCCCGGGGGGCCTAACCTACGAGCAGTACTTC	CATPGGLTYEQYF
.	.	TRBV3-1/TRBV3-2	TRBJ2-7	TGTGCCAGCAGCCACGACACTTACGAGCAGTACTTC	CASSHDTYEQYF
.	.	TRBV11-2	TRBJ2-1	TGTGCCAGCAGCTCACGAGGCCATATTGGAGGCTCCTACAATGAGCAGTTCTTC	CASSSRGHIGGSYNEQFF
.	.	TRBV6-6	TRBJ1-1	TGTGCCAGCAGTTACTCGTGGCGGAGTGAAGCTTTCTTT	CASSYSWRSEAFF
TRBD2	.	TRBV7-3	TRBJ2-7	TGTGCCAGCAGCTTAACCCCGGGACTAGCTGAGGAGCAGTACTTC	CASSLTPGLAEEQYF
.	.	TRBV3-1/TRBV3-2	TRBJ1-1	TGTGCCAGCAGCCAATCTCGACTGAGCGCTGAAGCTTTCTTT	CASSQSRLSAEAFF
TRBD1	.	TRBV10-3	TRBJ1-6	TGTGCCATCAGGGGGACAGGCCCTAATTCACCCCTCCACTTT	CAIRGTGPNSPLHF
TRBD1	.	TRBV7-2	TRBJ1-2	TGTGCCAGCAGCCTATGGACAGGGGGTTATGGCTACACCTTC	CASSLWTGGYGYTF
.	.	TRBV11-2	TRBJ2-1	TGTGCCAGCAGCCGCATTAGAGGCGGGTCCTACAATGAGCAGTTCTTC	CASSRIRGGSYNEQFF
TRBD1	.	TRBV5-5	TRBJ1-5	TGTGCCAGCAGCTTGAGGGGACAGTTTAATCAGCCCCAGCATTTT	CASSLRGQFNQPQHF
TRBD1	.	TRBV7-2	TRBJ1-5	TGTGCCAGCAGCTTACTAGTTTGGACAGGTGATCAGCCCCAGCATTTT	CASSLLVWTGDQPQHF
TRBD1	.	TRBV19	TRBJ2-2	TGTGCCACGACAGGGCCATCTATAAGGAACACCGGGGAGCTGTTTTTT	CATTGPSIRNTGELFF
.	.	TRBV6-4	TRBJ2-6	TGTGCCAGCGGGACTTCTGGGGCCAACGTCCTGACTTTC	CASGTSGANVLTF
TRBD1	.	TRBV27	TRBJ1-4	TGTGCCAGCAGTTTCGGGACAGGGCAGGAAAAACTGTTTTTT	CASSFGTGQEKLFF
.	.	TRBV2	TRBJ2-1	TGTGCCAGCACTACGCGGGCAGGGGACCACAATGAGCAGTTCTTC	CASTTRAGDHNEQFF
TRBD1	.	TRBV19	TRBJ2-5	TGTGCCAGTAGTATTGTCAGGGGGACGCGAAACCAAGAGACCCAGTACTTC	CASSIVRGTRNQETQYF
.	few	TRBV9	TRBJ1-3	TGTGCCAGCAGCGTGACCCGGGACTCTGGAAACACCATATATTTT	CASSVTRDSGNTIYF
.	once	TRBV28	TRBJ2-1	TGTGCCAGCAGTTTCCCCGGGGCAGGGGCCCCGCATGAGCAGTTCTTC	CASSFPGAGAPHEQFF
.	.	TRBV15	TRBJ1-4	TGTGCCACCAGCAGAGATCGGGAGGGCCAACTGTTTTTT	CATSRDREGQLFF
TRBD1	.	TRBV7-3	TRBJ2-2	TGTGCCAGCAGCCCTGTGACAGGGTCCACCGGGGAGCTGTTTTTT	CASSPVTGSTGELFF
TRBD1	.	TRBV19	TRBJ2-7	TGTGCCAGTGATCCCGGGACAGGGATGTACGAGCAGTACTTC	CASDPGTGMYEQYF
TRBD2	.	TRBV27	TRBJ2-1	TGTGCCAGCAGCAAAGCCGGGACTAGCGGGAGGGCCCTCAATGAGCAGTTCTTC	CASSKAGTSGRALNEQFF
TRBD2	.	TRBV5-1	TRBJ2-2	TGCGCCAGCAGCTCGACTAGCGGGAGGGCCGGGGAGCTGTTTTTT	CASSSTSGRAGELFF
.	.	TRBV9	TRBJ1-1	TGTGCCAGCAGCGGTAACTTGACTACGAACACTGAAGCTTTCTTT	CASSGNLTTNTEAFF
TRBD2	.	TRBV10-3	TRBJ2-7	TGTGCCATCAGAGAGAGCGGGAGTCTGGACGAGCAGTACTTC	CAIRESGSLDEQYF
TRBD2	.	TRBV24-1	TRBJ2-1	TGTGCCACCAGTGATTTGCCCGGACTAGCGGGGTCAAACAATGAGCAGTTCTTC	CATSDLPGLAGSNNEQFF
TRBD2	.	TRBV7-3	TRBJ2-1	TGTGCCAGCAGCTTATCGCGGGGGGCGGACAATGAGCAGTTCTTC	CASSLSRGADNEQFF